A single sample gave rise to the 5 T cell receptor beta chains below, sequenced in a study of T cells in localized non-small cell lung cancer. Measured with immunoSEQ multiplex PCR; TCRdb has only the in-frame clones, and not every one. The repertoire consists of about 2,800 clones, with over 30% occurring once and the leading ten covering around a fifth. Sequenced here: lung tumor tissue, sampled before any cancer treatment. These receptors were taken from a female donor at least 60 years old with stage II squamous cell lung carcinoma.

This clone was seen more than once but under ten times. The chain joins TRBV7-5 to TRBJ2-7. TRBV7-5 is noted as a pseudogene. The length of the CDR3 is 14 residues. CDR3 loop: CASSLESQGGEQYF. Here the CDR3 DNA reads TGTGCCAGCAGCTTAGAATCACAGGGAGGCGAGCAGTACTTC.

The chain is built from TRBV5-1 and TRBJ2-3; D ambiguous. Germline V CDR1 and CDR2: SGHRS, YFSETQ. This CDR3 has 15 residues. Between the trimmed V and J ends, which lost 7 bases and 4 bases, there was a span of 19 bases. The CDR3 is CASAKAQIAADTQYF. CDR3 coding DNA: TGCGCCAGCGCAAAAGCCCAGATCGCAGCAGATACGCAGTATTTT.

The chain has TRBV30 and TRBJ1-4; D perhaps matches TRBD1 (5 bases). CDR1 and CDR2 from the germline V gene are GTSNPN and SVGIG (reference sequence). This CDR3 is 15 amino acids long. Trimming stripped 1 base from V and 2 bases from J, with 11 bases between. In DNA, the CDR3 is TGTGCCTGGAGTGACGGGACGGGGACTAATGAAAAACTGTTTTTT. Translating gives CAWSDGTGTNEKLFF. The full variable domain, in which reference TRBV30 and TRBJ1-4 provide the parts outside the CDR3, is SQTIHQWPATLVQPVGSPLSLECTVEGTSNPNLYWYRQAAGRGLQLLFYSVGIGQISSEVPQNLSASRPQDRQFILSSKKLLLSDSGFYLCAWSDGTGTNEKLFFGSGTQLSVL.

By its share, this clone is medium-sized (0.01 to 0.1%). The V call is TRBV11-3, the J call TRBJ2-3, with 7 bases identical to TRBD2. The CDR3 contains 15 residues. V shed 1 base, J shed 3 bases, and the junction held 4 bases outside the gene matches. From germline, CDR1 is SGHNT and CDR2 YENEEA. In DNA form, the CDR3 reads TGTGCCAGCAGCTTAGGGGCGGGAGAAACAGATACGCAGTATTTT. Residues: CASSLGAGETDTQYF.

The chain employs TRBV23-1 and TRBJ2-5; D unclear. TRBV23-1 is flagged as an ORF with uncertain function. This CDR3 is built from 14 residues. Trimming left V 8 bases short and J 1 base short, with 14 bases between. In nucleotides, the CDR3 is TGCGCCAGCGGCAAGGGTGCTTCCCAAGAGACCCAGTACTTC. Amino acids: CASGKGASQETQYF.